This T cell receptor beta chain is from a study of T cell responses to AZD1222 COVID-19 vaccine (dated by TCRdb to the early 2020s). Concerning the study at large: TCR sequencing was performed for more than 230 trial participants, of whom some 200 were given two doses of AZD1222 and around 25 were given two doses of MenACWY control vaccine. Enrollment into the trials was organized by age into subgroups of 18-55, 56-69 and 70-plus years, and those subgroups contained roughly 150, 30 and 60 TCR-sequenced participants, respectively.

This clone was seen a few times. Its antigen is currently not known. Base quality data are lacking; no much larger clone is found one base away. This sample's time point label indicates: baseline before first vaccination. The treatment or condition label on this specimen signifies: meningococcal conjugate vaccine given as trial control. Samples from vaccinated people were obtained from the UK trials COV001 and COV002, which included a single-blind randomized controlled phase 2/3 trial of AZD1222 (ChAdOx1 nCoV-19) in healthy adults. Trial participant PBMC samples were collected at day 0 and day 28 after the second dose for TCRbeta chain sequencing. The CDR3 regions of human TCRbeta chains were analyzed by immunosequencing. In the paper's pipeline: Repertoire TCRs were matched against a reference library of SARS-CoV-2-specific TCRs generated with the MIRA antigen-specificity platform. Breadth meant the fraction of unique TCRs that were SARS-CoV-2-associated, whereas depth meant the fraction of total T cells that were SARS-CoV-2-associated. Using the MIRA data, every spike-specific TCR was mapped to the spike region that the TCR reacted to and assigned to either a CD4 or a CD8 class. Log10-transformed breadth and depth values were compared by one-way ANOVA with Sidak's multiple comparisons tests. The clones in this table, taken by TCRdb from immuneACCESS, are in-frame only. Not every clone is retained; where verified, under half of the shortfall comes from an unresolved V gene, and the cause of the rest is unknown. D and trimming come from the DNA, and the V and J calls and clone size come from that table. This sample has some 100,000 clones in its table, and roughly 86% of those were observed once. Jointly, the top ten make up roughly 12% of the sample.

Paper-wide results and their limitations: Epitopes outside the regions mutated in the B.1.351 and B.1.1.7 variants were reportedly recognized by nearly half of the unique spike-specific TCRs. Vaccine-associated CD4 TCRs spanned the whole spike protein, with dominant responses in regions 160-218 and 743-854. Only five or six AZD1222 recipients were SARS-CoV-2 seropositive at baseline, limiting conclusions about previously exposed vaccinees. Participants were mostly white British, with more females than males. The authors suggested clonal diversity may have been underestimated. Because no day 14 peak-response samples were available, repertoires were characterized only after the peak T cell response. The 56-69-year group was small, and its depth increase did not reach significance, likely because of low power. Spike-specific TCR breadth and depth rose significantly after two AZD1222 doses compared with day 0 and with MenACWY recipients.

The sequencing used peripheral blood, collected on day 0 of MenACWY control vaccination. The sequence was obtained from an adult in good health.

The CDR3 reads as follows: CASSLGGGPYNEQFF. Read as DNA, the sequence is TGTGCCAGCAGCTTAGGGGGGGGCCCCTACAATGAGCAGTTCTTC. The V and J genes are TRBV7-9 and TRBJ2-1; matching of 7 bases hints at TRBD2 as the D gene. CDR1 and CDR2 were assigned from the germline V gene (reference sequence) as SEHNR and FQNEAQ. The CDR3 runs 15 amino acids, cysteine and phenylalanine included. Only CDR3 DNA is held: 45 bases, read in frame from base 1. Cut back by 1 base and 2 bases, the V and J ends lie 9 bases apart.